One T cell receptor (beta chain) is described in this entry. This specimen comes from a study of human thymus T cells. Libraries were prepared by immunoSEQ multiplex PCR; TCRdb keeps only in-frame clonotypes and omits some of them. The repertoire consists of around 70,000 clones, with 85% to 95% occurring once and the leading ten covering under 0.04%. The V gene's germline CDR1 is LGHNA and CDR2 YNFKEQ. V lost 0 bases and J lost 1; bases outside the gene matches: 13. This CDR3 region has 19 residues. Thymic tissue was derived from resections collected during corrective heart surgery. This TCR derives from a girl in the first two years of life with a congenital heart defect but otherwise immunologically healthy. The gene calls are TRBV4-2 and TRBJ2-5; 8 bases fit TRBD1. The sample was thymus tissue. This chain's CDR3 is CASSQDYQGQGVSQETQYF. DNA of the CDR3: TGTGCCAGCAGCCAAGATTATCAAGGACAGGGAGTATCCCAAGAGACCCAGTACTTC.